These 6 T cell receptor beta chains share one sample of origin, sequenced in a study of vaccination and CD4 T cells after COVID-19 (dated by TCRdb to 2021 to 2024). Taken with the paper, the label for treatment or condition translates to: approximately nine-day PBMC culture with coronavirus spike peptide pools or control peptides (ViraFEST assay). The library was prepared using PCR. This sample was sequenced with an Illumina iSeq 100. DNA from cultured CD4+ T cells was subjected to TCR sequencing with the Oncomine TCR Beta short-read assay at the Johns Hopkins FTIC core. The raw public reads went through TCRdb reprocessing: fastp at Q25, MiXCR clone calling, in-frame beta chains kept. Rows are unified per CDR3 protein, each entry keeping the most common DNA and genes. A total of around 20,000 distinct CDR3 sequences appear in this sample, roughly 50% of them only once. The top ten clonotypes cover 6.5% of the sample.

Antigens of these TCRs are unknown. Sequencing was done on a sample of CD4+ T cells from blood, cultured in vitro. These receptors all stem from a human donor who had recovered from COVID-19.

The V call is TRBV7-3, the J call TRBJ2-7, with D possibly matching TRBD2 (5 bases). CDR1 and CDR2 (germline): SGHTA, FQGTGA. Trimming pared 5 bases from V and 0 bases from J, leaving 14 bases between. This CDR3 has 15 residues. The CDR3 loop is CASSPDEGTSYEQYF. As DNA, the CDR3 is TGTGCCAGCAGCCCCGACGAGGGCACCTCCTACGAGCAGTACTTC. The full variable domain, its missing parts supplied by reference TRBV7-3 and TRBJ2-7, is GAGVSQTPSNKVTEKGKYVELRCDPISGHTALYWYRQSLGQGPEFLIYFQGTGAADDSGLPNDRFFAVRPEGSVSTLKIQRTERGDSAVYLCASSPDEGTSYEQYFGPGTRLTVT.

The V and J genes are TRBV20-1 and TRBJ1-2; TRBD1 might be the D (5 bases). CDR1 is DFQATT, CDR2 SNEGSKA, per germline (reference sequence). V was clipped by 5 bases and J by 7 bases, with 17 bases between them. The CDR3 is 13 amino acids. CDR3 sequence: CSAGDYRDGGYTF. The CDR3 nucleotides read TGCAGTGCTGGTGATTATCGGGACGGTGGCTACACCTTC.

CDR3 DNA: TGTGCCAGCAGCCCCCGACTAGTCTCCTACAATGAGCAGTTCTTC. Its translation is CASSPRLVSYNEQFF. J is TRBJ2-1 and V is TRBV7-3, with D possibly TRBD2 on 6 matching bases. Trimming shortened V by 5 bases and J by 0 bases, and 11 bases separated the two germline ends. The length of the CDR3 is 15 residues. Germline lookup yields CDR1 SGHTA and CDR2 FQGTGA.

This chain links TRBV11-2 with TRBJ1-1; a weak D match, TRBD1 (5 bases). The CDR3 has 17 amino acids. V lost 1 base and J lost 1, with 16 bases in between. The V gene's germline CDR1 is SGHAT and CDR2 FQNNGV. In DNA, the CDR3 is TGTGCCAGCAGCTTAGTTGGGTTGGGGACGGCGAACACTGAAGCTTTCTTT. This gives the protein CASSLVGLGTANTEAFF.

The CDR3 nucleotides are TGTGCCAGCAGCTCATTGGGGACAGAAGAGACCCAGTACTTC. It is translated as CASSSLGTEETQYF. The rearrangement links TRBV7-9 to TRBJ2-5; 7 bases are a match to TRBD1. With 4 bases clipped from V and 3 bases from J, the junction kept 5 bases outside the gene matches. CDR1 and CDR2 (germline): SEHNR, FQNEAQ (reference sequence). The CDR3 spans 14 residues.

The V call is TRBV9, the J call TRBJ2-5, with 10 bases lining up with TRBD1. Unmatched junction bases numbered 6, after V lost 2 bases and J lost 5 bases. This CDR3 is 15 amino acids long. The germline gives CDR1 SGDLS, CDR2 YYNGEE. The CDR3 DNA follows: TGTGCCAGCAGCGTGAGTCCGGGACAGGGGGAGACCCAGTACTTC. This gives the protein CASSVSPGQGETQYF.